Described below is a single TCR beta chain sequence and its context. A much larger clone lies a single base off, so this may be a read error. The CDR3 runs to 14 residues. CDR1 and CDR2 from the germline V gene are SGDLS and YYNGEE. V shed 4 bases, J shed 4 bases, and the junction held 3 bases outside the gene matches. This sample is drawn from a study of blood T cell repertoires in COVID-19. As for the study in general: The study drew acute and convalescent COVID-19 samples from the United States, Italy and Spain.

Each participant's cohort was designated according to participant-reported clinical history. Profiling relied on immunoSEQ multiplex PCR, and the TCRdb table lists in-frame clones only, not all of them. The data show 200,000 or so clones, about 87% seen once. The rearrangement joins TRBV9 to TRBJ2-1; 9 nucleotides match TRBD2. The TCR originated in a woman in her twenties or thirties who had recovered from COVID-19. The sequenced material came from PBMCs or T cells enriched from blood (not recorded which). CDR3 nucleotides: TGTGCCAGCAGCTTCACTAGCGGGTACAATGAGCAGTTCTTC. Amino acid sequence: CASSFTSGYNEQFF.